A selection of T cell receptor beta chains follows, all from one sample in a study of T-cell reconstitution after alpha-beta-depleted transplantation in children. Using its own MiXCR run on the PCR reads, TCRdb lists one record per CDR3 protein. The sample contains about 610,000 distinct CDR3 sequences, roughly a tenth of which appear only once. The sample in question was PBMCs from the stem cell graft donor, obtained from the stem cell graft. Source of these receptors: a human donor who donated a stem cell graft to a child with acute myeloid leukemia. Each CDR3 is given with its conserved first and last residue. The D gene is left open where the match is weak. Clone size is not always given. Where it is, it says once, few, many or a class for expanded clones.

TRBJ2-7,TRBD2,few,TRBV7-6,TGTGCCAGCAGCTTAACTAGCGGAAACTCCTACGAGCAGTACTTC,CASSLTSGNSYEQYF
TRBJ2-7,TRBD2,many,TRBV7-3,TGTGCCAGCAGCCCCCACCTAGCGGGAGAGGACGAGCAGTACTTC,CASSPHLAGEDEQYF
TRBJ2-1,TRBD2,many,TRBV20-1,TGCAGTGCTAGAGATGGGACTAGCGGCTCCTACAATGAGCAGTTCTTC,CSARDGTSGSYNEQFF
TRBJ2-3,NA,few,TRBV3-1,TGTGCCAGCAGCCCGCGGACGTCCAGGAATACGCAGTATTTT,CASSPRTSRNTQYF
TRBJ1-5,NA,NA,TRBV7-2,TGTGCCAGCAGCCGCGGGGGGTCCTATAGCAATCAGCCCCAGCATTTT,CASSRGGSYSNQPQHF
TRBJ2-7,NA,NA,TRBV5-1,TGCGCCAGCAGCGGGGGTTTGGGTCAGGGCTCGTCCTACGAGCAGTACTTC,CASSGGLGQGSSYEQYF
TRBJ2-2,NA,few,TRBV9,TGTGCCAGCAGGAGTGAGGGGGAGCTGTTTTTT,CASRSEGELFF
TRBJ2-2,TRBD2,many,TRBV9,TGTGCCAGCAGCTCAGGACTAGCGGGAGGTCGCACCGGGGAGCTGTTTTTT,CASSSGLAGGRTGELFF
TRBJ2-5,TRBD2,NA,TRBV4-2,TGTGCCAGCAGCCAAGACTGGGGGGGAGAGACCCAGTACTTC,CASSQDWGGETQYF
TRBJ2-3,TRBD2,few,TRBV6-4,TGTGCCAGCAGTGACTCCCCAGCGGGGGGCCAAGATACGCAGTATTTT,CASSDSPAGGQDTQYF
TRBJ2-7,TRBD1,many,TRBV20-1,TGCAGTGCTAAGGGGACAGACCCCTACGAGCAGTACTTC,CSAKGTDPYEQYF
TRBJ2-4,TRBD2,NA,TRBV4-2,TGTGCCAGCAGCCAAGATACCGCGGGAGAAGCTCAAAACATTCAGTACTTC,CASSQDTAGEAQNIQYF
TRBJ2-1,NA,few,TRBV7-2,TGTGCCAGCAGTCAACAGGGAAATGAGCAGTTCTTC,CASSQQGNEQFF
TRBJ2-4,NA,NA,TRBV20-1,TGCAGTGCTAGAGATGCCCCTCCGGGAGTGTCCAAAAACATTCAGTACTTC,CSARDAPPGVSKNIQYF
TRBJ2-1,TRBD2,many,TRBV20-1,TGCAGTGCTAGAGAGGGACTAGCAAAAAATGAGCAGTTCTTC,CSAREGLAKNEQFF
TRBJ2-2,TRBD2,many,TRBV12-3/TRBV12-4,TGTGCCAGCAGACTAGCGTCCACCGGGGAGCTGTTTTTT,CASRLASTGELFF
TRBJ1-2,NA,few,TRBV29-1,TGCAGCGTTGAAGCTCGAGGGGCAGGGTTCGGAGGCTACACCTTC,CSVEARGAGFGGYTF
TRBJ1-6,TRBD1,NA,TRBV20-1,TGCAGTGCTAGAAACAGTGCCGGGACAGGGGGCGGGAATTCACCCCTCCACTTT,CSARNSAGTGGGNSPLHF
TRBJ2-7,NA,few,TRBV29-1,TGCAGCGTTGAAGATCCTGGGGGCCACGAGCAGTACTTC,CSVEDPGGHEQYF
TRBJ2-7,NA,NA,TRBV20-1,TGCAGTGCTAGAAATCTTCGTGGTAGCGAAACCTACGAGCAGTACTTC,CSARNLRGSETYEQYF
TRBJ2-3,NA,NA,TRBV24-1,TGTGCCACCAGTGACGGGGACACTTATACGCAGTATTTT,CATSDGDTYTQYF
TRBJ2-2,TRBD2,many,TRBV12-3/TRBV12-4,TGTGCCAGCAGTCCGGGACTAACGCAACTGACCGGGGAGCTGTTTTTT,CASSPGLTQLTGELFF
TRBJ2-7,TRBD2,NA,TRBV6-4,TGTGCCAGCAGTGATCTTCCCCTAGCGGGGCCTAGCTCCTACGAGCAGTACTTC,CASSDLPLAGPSSYEQYF
TRBJ2-3,NA,few,TRBV7-6,TGTGCCAGCAGCCCACGGACTCAGGGAGATACGCAGTATTTT,CASSPRTQGDTQYF
TRBJ2-7,NA,many,TRBV28,TGTGCCAGCAGTTTTGCAGCTCGATACGAGCAGTACTTC,CASSFAARYEQYF
TRBJ2-7,TRBD1,NA,TRBV2,TGTGCCGGACAATACAGGGGCGAGCAGTACTTC,CAGQYRGEQYF
TRBJ1-4,TRBD1,NA,TRBV2,TGTGCCAGCAGCACAGGGGACCCTAATGAAAAACTGTTTTTT,CASSTGDPNEKLFF
TRBJ1-1,TRBD1,few,TRBV20-1,TGCAGTGCTCCCCGGACAGGCGTCGGGGGTAGCACTGAAGCTTTCTTT,CSAPRTGVGGSTEAFF
TRBJ1-4,TRBD1,few,TRBV5-5,TGTGCCAGCAGCTTGGATGGAGGGACAGCTGAAAAACTGTTTTTT,CASSLDGGTAEKLFF
TRBJ2-1,TRBD2,NA,TRBV20-1,TGCAGTGCGACCGGGACTAGTACGTGGAATGAGCAGTTCTTC,CSATGTSTWNEQFF
TRBJ2-7,NA,few,TRBV28,TGTGCCAGCAGCCCTGGCTTGGATAGAGGCGAGCAGTACTTC,CASSPGLDRGEQYF
TRBJ2-1,NA,many,TRBV7-2,TGTGCCAGCAGCCAAACTTTTTCTCACAATGAGCAGTTCTTC,CASSQTFSHNEQFF